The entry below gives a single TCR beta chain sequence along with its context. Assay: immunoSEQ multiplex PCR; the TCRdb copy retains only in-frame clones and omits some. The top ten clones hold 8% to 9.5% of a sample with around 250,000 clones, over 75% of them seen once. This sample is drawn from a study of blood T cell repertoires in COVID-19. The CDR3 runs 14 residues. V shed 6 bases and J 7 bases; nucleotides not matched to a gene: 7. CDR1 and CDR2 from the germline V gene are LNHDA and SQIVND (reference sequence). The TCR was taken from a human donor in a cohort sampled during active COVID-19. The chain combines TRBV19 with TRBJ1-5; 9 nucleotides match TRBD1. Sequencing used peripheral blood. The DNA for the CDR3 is TGTGCCAGTAGGGTGGACAGGGGAGACCAGCCCCAGCATTTT. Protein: CASRVDRGDQPQHF. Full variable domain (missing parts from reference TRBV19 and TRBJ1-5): DGGITQSPKYLFRKEGQNVTLSCEQNLNHDAMYWYRQDPGQGLRLIYYSQIVNDFQKGDIAEGYSVSREKKESFPLTVTSAQKNPTAFYLCASRVDRGDQPQHFGDGTRLSIL.